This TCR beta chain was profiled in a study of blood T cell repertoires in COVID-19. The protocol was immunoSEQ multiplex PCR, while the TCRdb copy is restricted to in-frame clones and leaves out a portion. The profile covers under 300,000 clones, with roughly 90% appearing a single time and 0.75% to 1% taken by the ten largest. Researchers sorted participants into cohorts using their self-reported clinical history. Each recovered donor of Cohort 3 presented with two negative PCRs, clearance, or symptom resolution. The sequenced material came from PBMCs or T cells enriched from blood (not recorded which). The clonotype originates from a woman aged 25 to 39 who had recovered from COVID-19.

The CDR3 DNA sequence: TGTGCCAGCAGTCAGACAGGGAGACAGCCCCAGCATTTT. Amino acid sequence: CASSQTGRQPQHF. The V and J genes are TRBV6-5 and TRBJ1-5; 7 positions match TRBD1. The germline CDR1 and CDR2 sequences are MNHEY and SVGAGI. The CDR3 sequence is 13 residues long. V lost 5 bases to trimming and J lost 7 bases; unmatched junction nucleotides: 5.